This T cell receptor beta chain was sequenced in a study of cytomegalovirus exposure and HLA in healthy donors (dated by TCRdb to the late 2010s). For context, the study as a whole: According to a later analysis, one platform produced both the 100 to 150 validation repertoires and the roughly 640 repertoires of the first cohort. The aim of the study was to test whether cataloging public T cell receptors could identify signatures of past pathogen exposure. Besides the first cohort of about 730 subjects, a separate validation cohort made up of over a hundred different subjects was used. The study combined high-throughput TCR immunosequencing, statistical association of individual TCRs with disease status, and machine learning to predict cytomegalovirus infection status.

The library relied on the immunoSEQ multiplex PCR assay. The study's processing was this. To diagnose cytomegalovirus status from the catalog of TCR beta chain sequences, a statistical classification framework was built. What TCRdb holds here is the immuneACCESS table cut down to in-frame rearrangements. Part of the clones is not present; checked against another copy, under half of the missing clones reflect an unresolved V gene, and the others are unexplained. That table supplies the V and J calls and clone size; D and trimming were determined from the DNA. The table for this sample lists some 140,000 clones; 70% to 90% of them were counted only once. The top ten clonotypes cover less than 3% of the sample. The donors belonged to the validation cohort of roughly 120 subjects, which was separate from the approximately 700-subject first cohort. As to this clone: Its antigen remains unidentified. Per-base quality was not reported, and no clone a single base away is much larger than it.

Points the paper makes about the study in general: The classifier was reported to diagnose cytomegalovirus status with high specificity and sensitivity in both the original and validation cohorts. A total of about 180 TCR beta chains were listed by the study as associated with cytomegalovirus. Across donors, most TCR sequences were observed very rarely, whereas some public TCRs were present in many individuals. Of the cluster scores, around 95% were above 0 in a later analysis, which found that TCRs clustered in the first cohort also tended to co-occur in the 95 to 150 validation repertoires. A few of the identified cytomegalovirus-associated TCR beta chains were confirmed in vitro to be specific for cytomegalovirus antigens. The authors suggested that the approach could potentially be generalized to other disease states and immunological phenotypes. A later analysis lacked HLA typing for the validation cohort, so it scored co-occurrence in that cohort across all 110 or so repertoires.

The sample taken for sequencing was PBMCs. The clonotype comes from a man in his late teens or twenties in good health and CMV-seronegative.

CDR3 loop: CASSTSGAVYNEQFF. The sequenced DNA is TGTGCCAGTAGTACTAGCGGGGCCGTTTACAATGAGCAGTTCTTC. The receptor chain draws on TRBV19 and TRBJ2-1, with TRBD2 matching 9 junction bases. For CDR1 and CDR2, the germline V gene (reference sequence) lists LNHDA and SQIVND. The CDR3 goes from the cysteine to the phenylalanine over 15 residues. Only the CDR3 portion is preserved as DNA: 45 bases, with reading frame beginning at the first base. V is cut back by 4 bases and J by 4 bases, with 5 bases in the junction unmatched. Full variable domain (CDR3 extended with the reference TRBV19 and TRBJ2-1 proteins): DGGITQSPKYLFRKEGQNVTLSCEQNLNHDAMYWYRQDPGQGLRLIYYSQIVNDFQKGDIAEGYSVSREKKESFPLTVTSAQKNPTAFYLCASSTSGAVYNEQFFGPGTRLTVL.